This passage covers 7 T cell receptor beta chains from one sample sequenced in a study of shared clonotypes between healthy human individuals. Data came from immunoSEQ multiplex PCR; TCRdb stores just in-frame clones and leaves some out. This sample yields hundreds of thousands of clones, of which around 96% are seen a single time; about 0.32% belongs to the top ten. Sequencing was performed on memory CD8+ T cells sorted from blood. Subset defined: CD45RO+ cells pooled with CCR7-negative TemRA cells. These receptor sequences come from a young man in good health.

The V gene is TRBV27, the J gene TRBJ2-2, with 9 nucleotides matching TRBD2. Per germline, CDR1 MNHEY and CDR2 SMNVEV (reference sequence). This CDR3 contains 15 residues. With 3 bases clipped from V and 4 bases from J, the junction kept 3 bases outside the gene matches. The CDR3 DNA is TGTGCCAGCAGTTTTATGACTAGCGGCACCGGGGAGCTGTTTTTT. It yields the protein CASSFMTSGTGELFF.

Remarks on this clone: The identical CDR3 is also encoded by other nucleotide sequences in the sample. The rearrangement joins TRBV27 to TRBJ2-3, with D hard to call. CDR3 length equals 13 residues. Deletions cut 2 bases from V and 4 bases from J, with 7 bases between. Germline values: CDR1 MNHEY, CDR2 SMNVEV (reference sequence). CDR3 loop: CASSLRPPDTQYF. The DNA of the CDR3 is TGTGCCAGCAGTTTAAGGCCACCAGATACGCAGTATTTT.

The chain combines TRBV5-1 with TRBJ2-1; 7 bases fit TRBD2. CDR1 SGHRS and CDR2 YFSETQ come from the germline V gene. The CDR3 runs 13 residues. The J segment lost 11 bases and the V segment lost 0 bases, leaving 5 bases of the junction unmatched. The CDR3 bases are TGCGCCAGCAGCTTGGCCTCGCGGGAGCAGCAGTTCTTC. This translates into CASSLASREQQFF.

The CDR3 DNA follows: TGTGCCAGCTCACCGGACAGGGTGGGGGAGCTGTTTTTT. It translates to CASSPDRVGELFF. The chain joins TRBV18 to TRBJ2-2; TRBD1 agrees at 8 bases. The trim removed 3 bases at V and 8 bases at J, leaving 2 bases unmatched. The CDR3 has 13 amino acids. The germline gives CDR1 KGHSH, CDR2 LQKENI.

The chain links TRBV7-6 to TRBJ2-1; the D is unclear. The CDR3 contains 13 residues. V lost 1 base and J lost 6, with 7 bases in between. Germline V gene sequence: CDR1 SGHVS, CDR2 FNYEAQ. The CDR3 reads CASSLGVGNEQFF. CDR3 DNA sequence: TGTGCCAGCAGCTTAGGAGTGGGCAATGAGCAGTTCTTC.

This chain links TRBV5-4 with TRBJ2-2; TRBD1 is a possible D gene (5 bases). The V end lost 3 bases, the J end lost 5 bases, and 11 bases lay between the germline ends. CDR1 is SGHNT and CDR2 is YYREEE in the germline V gene (reference sequence). The CDR3 covers 14 residues. The CDR3 protein is CASSWQGGTGELFF. The DNA for the CDR3 is TGTGCCAGCAGCTGGCAGGGTGGAACCGGGGAGCTGTTTTTT.

V gene TRBV6-6 combines with J gene TRBJ2-1; unclear D gene. Germline CDR1 and CDR2: MNHNY and SVGAGI (reference sequence). The CDR3 loop spans 13 amino acids. V was trimmed by 3 bases and J by 10 bases, leaving 13 bases between them. CDR3: CASSYLSAGEQFF. CDR3 in DNA: TGTGCCAGCAGTTATCTCTCCGCCGGCGAGCAGTTCTTC.